Described below is a single TCR beta chain sequence and its context. The clone's antigen remains unknown. No much larger clonotype is one base removed from it; base qualities were not supplied. To identify antigen-specific CD4+ T cell clonotypes by their expansion, the ViraFEST assay first stimulated PBMC with viral peptide pools and then applied TCR sequencing. After more than 9 days of culture, CD4+ T cells were isolated with the EasySep CD4+ T cell isolation kit. Healthy vaccine recipients had no prior SARS-CoV-2 infection, confirmed by negative nucleocapsid antibodies before and after vaccination. Each well held two million PBMC cultured in IMDM containing approximately 5% human AB serum, roughly 10 IU/ml IL-2 and gentamicin, along with about 9.3 ug/ml peptides. Half of the culture medium was replaced with fresh IL-2-containing medium on days 3 and 7. Each peptide stimulation condition was cultured in triplicate wells unless otherwise noted. PBMC were separated from whole blood using Ficoll-Paque Plus gradient centrifugation and were then either cryopreserved at -140C or used fresh. Overlapping peptide pools spanned the spike proteins of SARS-CoV-2 and the common cold coronaviruses HCoV-NL63, HCoV-OC43 and HCoV-229E. Genomic DNA was extracted from cultured CD4+ T cells with the QIAamp micro DNA kit.

This entry comes from a study of vaccination effects on CD4 cells after COVID-19 (dated by TCRdb to between 2021 and 2024). About the investigation overall: Each participant got two doses of an mRNA SARS-CoV-2 vaccine, either BNT162b2 or mRNA-1273. SARS-CoV-2 spike-specific CD4+ TCR repertoires were compared before and after mRNA vaccination in COVID-19 convalescent patients and in infection-naive vaccine recipients. Cultures from other donors in the study were sequenced using the Oncomine TCR Beta short-read assay on an Illumina iSeq 100. The full study included 10 to 11 COVID-19 convalescent patients and several SARS-CoV-2-naive healthy vaccine recipients.

The method was the immunoSEQ multiplex PCR assay. DNA from the CD4+ T cells that had been cultured and isolated underwent TCR beta CDR3 sequencing. Turning to the authors' computational methods: Non-productive TCR sequences were removed, reads were trimmed to the CDR3 region, and CDR3s of at least 7 amino acids were retained. The MANAFEST web app was used to pick out antigen-specific clonotypes by comparing their expansion in peptide wells with that in reference cultures. To count as positive, a clone had to show expansion at FDR<0.05 compared with the reference and with all other wells, an odds ratio above 5, and a frequency above 0.1% in two replicate wells. A clonotype was called cross-reactive if it was significantly expanded both in SARS-CoV-2 spike wells and in at least one common cold coronavirus spike condition. CDR3 similarity was assessed by Levenshtein distance using the stringdist R package, and unrooted trees were constructed with ape in R 3.6.1. TCRdb retrieved this table from immuneACCESS and kept in-frame rearrangements only. Not all clones are present; in checked studies, unresolved V genes account for under half, and no reason is known for the remainder. V and J calls and clone size follow that table, whereas D and trimming were derived from the DNA. The sample includes tens of thousands of clones, with roughly 76% observed a single time. The ten largest account for over 2% of the sample.

Overall results and qualifications from the work: Among healthy vaccine recipients, nearly all vaccine-induced clones were SARS-CoV-2 mono-reactive, and only 1 of 255 was cross-reactive with common cold coronaviruses. Limitations of the study were the small number of convalescent patients and the absence of early post-infection timepoints. Marked clonal contraction was observed in both infection-induced and vaccine-induced clones at late post-vaccination timepoints, consistent with waning T cell responses.

The TCR sequence derives from a human donor who received a COVID-19 vaccine. The sequenced sample was CD4+ T cells from PBMCs cultured with HCoV-229E spike peptides, obtained before COVID-19 vaccination. The cell subset or site label here, explained by the study, means: HCoV-229E spike overlapping peptide pool stimulation.

For the CDR3, the sequence is CASSRQGPSGGRVGNEQFF. The DNA sequence follows: TGTGCCAGCAGCCGACAAGGGCCTAGCGGGGGACGGGTGGGCAATGAGCAGTTCTTC. This sequence uses TRBV11-3 and TRBJ2-1; the central 10 bases match TRBD2. Trimmed from V: 5 bases; trimmed from J: 6 bases; junction bases lacking a gene match: 19. The germline V gene provides CDR1 SGHNT and CDR2 YENEEA. From its cysteine to its phenylalanine, the CDR3 spans 19 amino acids. Solely the CDR3 DNA is kept, with 57 bases framed from the first base.